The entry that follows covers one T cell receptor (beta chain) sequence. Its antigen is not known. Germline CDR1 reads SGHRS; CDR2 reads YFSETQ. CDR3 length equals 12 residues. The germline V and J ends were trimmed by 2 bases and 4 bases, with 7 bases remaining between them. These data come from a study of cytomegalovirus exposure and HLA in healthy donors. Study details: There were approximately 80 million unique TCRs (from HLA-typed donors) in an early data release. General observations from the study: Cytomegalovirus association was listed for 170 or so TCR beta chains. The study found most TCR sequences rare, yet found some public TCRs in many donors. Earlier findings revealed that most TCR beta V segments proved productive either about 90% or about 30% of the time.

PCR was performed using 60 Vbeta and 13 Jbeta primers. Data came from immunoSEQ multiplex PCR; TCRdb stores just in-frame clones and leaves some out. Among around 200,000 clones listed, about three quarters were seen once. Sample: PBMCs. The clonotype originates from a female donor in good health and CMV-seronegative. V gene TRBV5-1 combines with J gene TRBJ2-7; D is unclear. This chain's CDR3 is CASSFADYEQYF. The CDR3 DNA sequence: TGCGCCAGCAGCTTTGCGGATTACGAGCAGTACTTC.